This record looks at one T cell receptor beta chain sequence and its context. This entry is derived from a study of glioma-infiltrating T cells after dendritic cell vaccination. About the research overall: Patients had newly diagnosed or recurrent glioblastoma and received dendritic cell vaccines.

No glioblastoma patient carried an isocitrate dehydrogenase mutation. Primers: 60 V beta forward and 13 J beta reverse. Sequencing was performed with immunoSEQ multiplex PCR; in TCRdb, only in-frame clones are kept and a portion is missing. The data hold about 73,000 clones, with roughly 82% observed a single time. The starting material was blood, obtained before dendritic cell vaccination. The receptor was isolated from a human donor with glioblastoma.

CDR3 sequence reads: CASRGTGGEDTQYF. The CDR3, as DNA: TGTGCCAGCAGAGGGACAGGGGGTGAAGATACGCAGTATTTT. This sequence joins TRBV6-5 and TRBJ2-3, with 11 bases that match TRBD1. V trimming: 6 bases; J trimming: 5 bases; junction bases outside the gene matches: 4. The CDR3 contains 14 residues. Germline loops: CDR1 MNHEY, CDR2 SVGAGI.